These T cell receptor beta chains were read from a single sample in a study of T cells in Graves' hyperthyroidism and ophthalmopathy. MiXCR was run by TCRdb on the multiplex PCR reads, yielding one entry per CDR3 protein. The table shows around 540,000 distinct CDR3 sequences, with around 45% occurring only once. The specimen sequenced was peripheral blood or thyroid tissue (not recorded which). The receptors were gathered from a woman younger than 30 with Graves' hyperthyroidism. The CDR3 runs from the conserved cysteine through the conserved F or W. The order of the fields is clone size, D gene, V gene, J gene, CDR3 protein, CDR3 DNA. A D gene is named only where the DNA matches it firmly. Not every row has a clone size; where given, it reads once, few, many or a size class.

NA	NA	TRBV10-3	TRBJ1-1	CASRKQMSEAFF	TGTGCCAGCAGGAAACAGATGTCTGAAGCTTTCTTT
NA	NA	TRBV10-2	TRBJ2-7	CASSDIAGTYEQYF	TGCGCCAGCAGTGATATCGCGGGAACGTACGAGCAGTACTTC
NA	NA	TRBV2	TRBJ1-2	CASSRTDTSSPYGYTF	TGTGCCAGCAGTCGTACCGACACCTCGTCCCCATATGGCTACACCTTC
many	NA	TRBV2	TRBJ1-4	CASSDATNEKLFF	TGTGCCAGCAGTGACGCCACTAATGAAAAACTGTTTTTT
NA	NA	TRBV7-9	TRBJ2-7	CASSLVRDNSYEQYF	TGTGCCAGCAGCTTAGTGCGGGACAACTCCTACGAGCAGTACTTC
many	TRBD1	TRBV7-9	TRBJ2-6	CASSVTGDSGANVLTF	TGTGCCAGCAGCGTCACAGGGGACTCTGGGGCCAACGTCCTGACTTTC
NA	NA	TRBV7-2	TRBJ1-2	CASSSPRDGYTF	TGTGCCAGCAGCTCCCCTAGGGACGGCTACACCTTC
NA	NA	TRBV19	TRBJ2-2	CASSSARDGELFF	TGTGCCAGTAGTTCGGCCCGGGACGGGGAGCTGTTTTTT
NA	NA	TRBV20-1	TRBJ2-2	CSASRTDTGELFF	TGCAGTGCTAGCAGAACGGACACCGGGGAGCTGTTTTTT
many	NA	TRBV15	TRBJ1-4	CATSRDSINEKLFF	TGTGCCACCAGCAGGGACAGTATTAATGAAAAACTGTTTTTT
NA	TRBD1	TRBV25-1	TRBJ1-6	CASGPGGINSPLHF	TGTGCCAGCGGGCCAGGGGGGATAAATTCACCCCTCCACTTT
NA	TRBD1	TRBV29-1	TRBJ1-2	CSAAGTGGLDGYTF	TGCAGCGCAGCCGGGACAGGGGGTTTGGATGGCTACACCTTC
NA	NA	TRBV7-2	TRBJ1-2	CASTLGNYGYTF	TGTGCCAGCACCCTGGGGAACTATGGCTACACCTTC
few	TRBD1	TRBV19	TRBJ2-7	CASSIRDRGLNEQYF	TGTGCCAGTAGTATCCGGGACAGGGGGCTGAACGAGCAGTACTTC
NA	TRBD2	TRBV7-9	TRBJ2-7	CASSQGTSAYSYEQYF	TGTGCCAGCAGCCAAGGGACTAGCGCCTACTCCTACGAGCAGTACTTC
NA	TRBD1	TRBV2	TRBJ2-6	CASRGQVSGANVLTF	TGTGCCAGCAGGGGACAGGTCTCTGGGGCCAACGTCCTGACTTTC
NA	NA	TRBV24-1	TRBJ1-2	CATSDLSEGFYGYTF	TGTGCCACCAGTGATTTATCGGAGGGGTTCTATGGCTACACCTTC
few	NA	TRBV10-3	TRBJ1-1	CASSYSGTETEAFF	TGTGCCAGCAGTTACTCGGGGACGGAGACTGAAGCTTTCTTT
many	TRBD1	TRBV25-1	TRBJ2-7	CASSAGTGGYEQYF	TGTGCCAGCAGTGCCGGGACAGGGGGCTACGAGCAGTACTTC
few	TRBD1	TRBV7-2	TRBJ1-3	CASSLVGQGNTIYF	TGTGCCAGCAGCTTAGTGGGACAGGGAAACACCATATATTTT
many	NA	TRBV29-1	TRBJ1-1	CSVDAAGNTEAFF	TGCAGCGTTGATGCTGCGGGGAACACTGAAGCTTTCTTT
NA	TRBD2	TRBV7-8	TRBJ2-6	CASSRPLAGGAGANVLTF	TGTGCCAGCAGCCGACCACTAGCGGGAGGGGCTGGGGCCAACGTCCTGACTTTC
NA	NA	TRBV10-3	TRBJ1-1	CASSYFPRTEAFF	TGTGCCAGCAGTTACTTTCCGAGAACTGAAGCTTTCTTT
many	NA	TRBV10-3	TRBJ1-1	CASSLEALNTEAFF	TGTGCCAGCAGTTTGGAGGCACTGAACACTGAAGCTTTCTTT
few	NA	TRBV2	TRBJ1-5	CASTETPDQPQHF	TGTGCCAGCACCGAGACGCCCGATCAGCCCCAGCATTTT
many	NA	TRBV11-2	TRBJ1-2	CASSLEGLNYGYTF	TGTGCCAGCAGCTTAGAGGGGCTTAACTATGGCTACACCTTC
NA	TRBD2	TRBV10-3	TRBJ2-2	CAPSGLGIGELFF	TGTGCCCCCTCGGGACTAGGTATCGGGGAGCTGTTTTTT
once	TRBD1	TRBV7-3	TRBJ2-7	CASSRAGQGGDEQYF	TGTGCCAGCAGCCGCGCGGGACAGGGTGGGGACGAGCAGTACTTC
NA	NA	TRBV10-3	TRBJ2-7	CASKTGYEQYF	TGTGCCAGCAAGACAGGCTACGAGCAGTACTTC
few	NA	TRBV7-9	TRBJ2-7	CASSLGLSAEQYF	TGTGCCAGCAGCTTAGGTCTTAGCGCCGAGCAGTACTTC
many	TRBD1	TRBV7-9	TRBJ1-4	CASSTTGQNEKLFF	TGTGCCAGCAGCACGACAGGGCAAAATGAAAAACTGTTTTTT